Detailed here is one TCR beta chain. This specimen comes from a study of blood T cells in healthy people across ages. At the level of the study: The template switching approach captured approximately one barcoded beta molecule for every two T cells.

It was with a sample-barcoded 5' primer and a J-beta primer mix that a second PCR of roughly 7 to 12 cycles was run. MiXCR was run by TCRdb on the 5' RACE reads, yielding one entry per CDR3 protein. Of 700,000 to 850,000 distinct CDR3 sequences in the sample, around 34% are singletons; the top ten hold over 10%. The germline CDR1 and CDR2 sequences are SEHNR and FQNEAQ (reference sequence). V lost 1 base and J lost 8; bases outside the gene matches: 7. This CDR3 is built from 16 residues. Input material: blood. This clonotype originated in a man aged 18-30 years in good health. This chain uses TRBV7-9 with TRBJ2-1; the match to TRBD2 covers 11 bases. CDR3 bases: TGTGCCAGCAGCTTAGAGTCACTAGCGGGGGCCCATGAGCAGTTCTTC. Its protein is CASSLESLAGAHEQFF.